Sequencing of this TCR beta chain was carried out in a study of blood T cell repertoires in COVID-19. Study details: Spain, Italy and the United States supplied samples that represented acute and convalescent COVID-19. The analysed material was cDNA or gDNA that came from T cells, B-cell-depleted T cells, or PBMCs.

The CDR3 has 14 amino acids. Germline V gives CDR1 LNHDA, CDR2 SQIVND (reference sequence). V shed 4 bases and J 7 bases; nucleotides not matched to a gene: 5. Sequencing was performed with immunoSEQ multiplex PCR; in TCRdb, only in-frame clones are kept and a portion is missing. This table holds around 84,000 clones, over 65% found once. This clonotype originated in a man in his fifties with active or convalescent COVID-19. Material: peripheral blood. This chain connects TRBV19 to TRBJ1-2, with 11 bases identical to TRBD1. The CDR3, as DNA: TGTGCCAGTAGTACCGGACAGGGGGCGACTGGCTACACCTTC. The encoded protein is CASSTGQGATGYTF.